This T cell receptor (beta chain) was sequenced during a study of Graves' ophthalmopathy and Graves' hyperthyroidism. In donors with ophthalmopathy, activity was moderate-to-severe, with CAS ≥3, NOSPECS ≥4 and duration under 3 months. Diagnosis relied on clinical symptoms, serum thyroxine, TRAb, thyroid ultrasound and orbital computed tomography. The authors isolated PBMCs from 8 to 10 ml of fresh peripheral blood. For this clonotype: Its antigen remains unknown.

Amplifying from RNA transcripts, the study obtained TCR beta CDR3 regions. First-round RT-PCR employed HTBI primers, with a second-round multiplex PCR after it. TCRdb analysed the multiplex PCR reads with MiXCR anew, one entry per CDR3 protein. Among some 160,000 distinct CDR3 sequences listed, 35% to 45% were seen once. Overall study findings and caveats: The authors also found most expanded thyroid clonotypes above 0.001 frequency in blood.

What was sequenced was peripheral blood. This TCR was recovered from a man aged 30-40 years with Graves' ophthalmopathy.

CDR3 protein: CASSPGRWNTEAFF. In DNA form, the CDR3 reads TGTGCCAGCAGCCCAGGAAGGTGGAACACTGAAGCTTTCTTT. The chain combines TRBV11-2 with TRBJ1-1; D ambiguous. The CDR3 consists of 14 residues. The germline V gene has CDR1 SGHAT and CDR2 FQNNGV. V gave up 5 bases and J gave up 1 base, with 11 bases separating them.